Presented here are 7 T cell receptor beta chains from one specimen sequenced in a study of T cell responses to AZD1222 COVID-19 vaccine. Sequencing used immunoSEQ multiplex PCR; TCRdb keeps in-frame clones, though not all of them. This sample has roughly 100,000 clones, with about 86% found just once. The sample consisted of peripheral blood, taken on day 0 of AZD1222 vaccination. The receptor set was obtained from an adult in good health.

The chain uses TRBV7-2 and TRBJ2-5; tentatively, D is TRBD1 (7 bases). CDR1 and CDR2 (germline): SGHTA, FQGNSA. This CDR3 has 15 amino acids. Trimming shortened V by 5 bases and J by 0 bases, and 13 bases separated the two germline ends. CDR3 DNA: TGTGCCAGCAGCCCCCAGGGGGGCTACCAAGAGACCCAGTACTTC. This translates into CASSPQGGYQETQYF.

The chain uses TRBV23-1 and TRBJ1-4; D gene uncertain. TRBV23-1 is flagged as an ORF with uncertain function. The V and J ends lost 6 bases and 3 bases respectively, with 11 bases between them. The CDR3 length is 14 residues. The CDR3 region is CASRTDDPNEKLFF. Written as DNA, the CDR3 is TGCGCCAGCAGAACAGACGATCCTAATGAAAAACTGTTTTTT.

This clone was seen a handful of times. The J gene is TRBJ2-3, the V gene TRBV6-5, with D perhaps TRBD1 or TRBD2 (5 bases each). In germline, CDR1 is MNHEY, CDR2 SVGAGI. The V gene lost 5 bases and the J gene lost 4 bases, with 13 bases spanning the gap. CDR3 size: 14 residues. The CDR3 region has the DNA TGTGCCAGCAGTACCGGGACCAGCGCAGATACGCAGTATTTT. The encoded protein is CASSTGTSADTQYF.

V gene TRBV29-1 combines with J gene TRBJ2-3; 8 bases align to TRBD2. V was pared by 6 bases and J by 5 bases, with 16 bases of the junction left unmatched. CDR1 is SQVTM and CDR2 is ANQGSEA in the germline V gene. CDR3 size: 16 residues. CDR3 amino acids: CSVPGTSTTSGDTQYF. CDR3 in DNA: TGCAGCGTGCCCGGGACTAGTACCACCTCCGGAGATACGCAGTATTTT.

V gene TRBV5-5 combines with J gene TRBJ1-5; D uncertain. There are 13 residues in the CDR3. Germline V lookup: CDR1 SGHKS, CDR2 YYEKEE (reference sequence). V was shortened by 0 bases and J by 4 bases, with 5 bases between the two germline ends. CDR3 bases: TGTGCCAGCAGCTTGGACAGTAATCAGCCCCAGCATTTT. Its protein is CASSLDSNQPQHF.

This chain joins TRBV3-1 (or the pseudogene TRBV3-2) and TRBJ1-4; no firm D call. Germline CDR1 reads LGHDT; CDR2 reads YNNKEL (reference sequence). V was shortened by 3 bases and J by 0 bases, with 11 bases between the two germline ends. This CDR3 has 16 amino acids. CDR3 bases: TGTGCCAGCAGCCAGGGTACAGCCTCAACTAATGAAAAACTGTTTTTT. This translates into CASSQGTASTNEKLFF.

The CDR3 region is CASSEDLPSTDTQYF. CDR3 DNA sequence: TGTGCCAGCAGTGAGGACTTACCTAGCACAGATACGCAGTATTTT. The chain recombines TRBV2 with TRBJ2-3; D is possibly TRBD2 (5 bases). Germline values: CDR1 SNHLY, CDR2 FYNNEI. The CDR3 totals 15 residues. Trimming removed 3 bases at V and 0 bases at J, with 10 bases between. The full variable domain, with the rest looked up from reference TRBV2 and TRBJ2-3, is EPEVTQTPSHQVTQMGQEVILRCVPISNHLYFYWYRQILGQKVEFLVSFYNNEISEKSEIFDDQFSVERPDGSNFTLKIRSTKLEDSAMYFCASSEDLPSTDTQYFGPGTRLTVL.